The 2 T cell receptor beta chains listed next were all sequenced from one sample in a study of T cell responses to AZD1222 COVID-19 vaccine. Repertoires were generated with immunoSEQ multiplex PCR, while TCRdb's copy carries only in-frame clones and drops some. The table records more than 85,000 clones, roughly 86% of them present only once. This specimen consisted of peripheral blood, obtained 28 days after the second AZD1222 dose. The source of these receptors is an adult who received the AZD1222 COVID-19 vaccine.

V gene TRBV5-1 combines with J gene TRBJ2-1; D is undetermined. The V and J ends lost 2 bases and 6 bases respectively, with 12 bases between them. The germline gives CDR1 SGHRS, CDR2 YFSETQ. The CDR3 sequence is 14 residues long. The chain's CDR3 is CASSFSVKVNEQFF. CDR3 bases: TGCGCCAGCAGCTTTTCTGTGAAAGTCAATGAGCAGTTCTTC.

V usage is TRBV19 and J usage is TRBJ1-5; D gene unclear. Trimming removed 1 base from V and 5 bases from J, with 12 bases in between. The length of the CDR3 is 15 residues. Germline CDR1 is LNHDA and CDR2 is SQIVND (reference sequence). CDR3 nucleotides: TGTGCCAGTAGTATAGCTGCCAGGAGCGATCAGCCCCAGCATTTT. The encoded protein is CASSIAARSDQPQHF.